This TCR beta chain was obtained from a study of T cell repertoires in cytomegalovirus infection. Study background: HLA-B-restricted CMV epitopes that are well studied, plus recently identified HLA-C-restricted ones, were used by the study. From public TCR beta signatures came an indication of both CMV infection and matching HLA type. Study-level points and caveats: HLA-C-restricted TCR beta clonotypes specific for CMV led the ex vivo response.

The germline gives CDR1 MNHGY, CDR2 SAAAGT. The CDR3 length is 13 residues. Via MiXCR, TCRdb re-called the reads, giving one row per CDR3 protein. The table lists approximately 310,000 distinct CDR3 sequences, around a quarter of them singletons. A remark on this clonotype: The antigen is undetermined.

Here the sequenced sample was cultured PBMCs, taken from culture after CMV antigen stimulation. The chain couples TRBV6-8 to TRBJ1-1; the D is unclear. This TCR came from a human donor in good health (CMV status not recorded). Some clones in this sample may be carry-over from other donors' samples. As DNA, the CDR3 is TGTGCTACCCGGCCCGAGGGGAACACTGAAGCTTTCTTT. This translates into CATRPEGNTEAFF.